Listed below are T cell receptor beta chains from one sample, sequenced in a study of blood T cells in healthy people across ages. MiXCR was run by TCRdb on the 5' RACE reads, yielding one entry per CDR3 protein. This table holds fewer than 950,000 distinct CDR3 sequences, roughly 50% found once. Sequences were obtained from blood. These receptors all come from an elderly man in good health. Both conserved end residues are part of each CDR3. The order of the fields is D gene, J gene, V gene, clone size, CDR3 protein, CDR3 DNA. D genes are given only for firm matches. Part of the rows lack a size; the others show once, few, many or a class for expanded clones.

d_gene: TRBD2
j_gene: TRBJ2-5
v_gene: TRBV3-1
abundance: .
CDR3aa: CASSQGTSGSSETQYF
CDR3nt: TGTGCCAGCAGCCAAGGGACTAGCGGGAGTTCGGAGACCCAGTACTTC

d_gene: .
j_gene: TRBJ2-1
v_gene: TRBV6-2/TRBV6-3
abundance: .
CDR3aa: CASSYSKVIGDEQFF
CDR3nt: TGTGCCAGCAGTTACTCAAAGGTAATCGGGGATGAGCAGTTCTTC

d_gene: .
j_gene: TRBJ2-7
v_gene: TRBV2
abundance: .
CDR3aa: CASSEMGPPYEQYF
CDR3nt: TGTGCCAGCAGTGAAATGGGACCCCCTTACGAGCAGTACTTC

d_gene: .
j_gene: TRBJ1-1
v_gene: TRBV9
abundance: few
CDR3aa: CASSPWGSSTEAFF
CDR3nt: TGTGCCAGCAGCCCCTGGGGGAGCAGCACTGAAGCTTTCTTT

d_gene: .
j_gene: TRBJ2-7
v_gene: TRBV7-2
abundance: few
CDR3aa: CASSLAVAVGNYEQYF
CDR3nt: TGTGCCAGCAGCTTAGCTGTCGCAGTAGGGAACTACGAGCAGTACTTC

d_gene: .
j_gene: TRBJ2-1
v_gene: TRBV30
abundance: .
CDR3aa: CAWSLYGEQFF
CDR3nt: TGTGCCTGGTCCCTTTATGGTGAGCAGTTCTTC

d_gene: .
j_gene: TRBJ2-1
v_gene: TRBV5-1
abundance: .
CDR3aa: CASSWTDSSYNEQFF
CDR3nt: TGCGCCAGCAGCTGGACGGATAGCTCCTACAATGAGCAGTTCTTC

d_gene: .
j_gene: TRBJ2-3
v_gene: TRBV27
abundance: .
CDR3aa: CATRFAGDRYAYF
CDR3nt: TGTGCCACCAGGTTTGCCGGTGACAGATACGCGTATTTT

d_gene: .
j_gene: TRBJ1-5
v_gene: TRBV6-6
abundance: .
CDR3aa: CASSYSAAPSRNQPQHF
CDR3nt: TGTGCCAGCAGTTACTCCGCGGCGCCGTCGCGCAATCAGCCCCAGCATTTT

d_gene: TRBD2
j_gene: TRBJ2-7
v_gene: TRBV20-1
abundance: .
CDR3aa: CSARSSGSNEQYF
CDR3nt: TGCAGTGCTAGGTCTAGCGGGAGTAACGAGCAGTACTTC

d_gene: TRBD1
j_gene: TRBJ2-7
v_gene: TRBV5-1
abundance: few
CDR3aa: CASSSPTGGFTYEQYF
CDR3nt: TGCGCCAGCAGCTCCCCGACAGGGGGCTTCACCTACGAGCAGTACTTC

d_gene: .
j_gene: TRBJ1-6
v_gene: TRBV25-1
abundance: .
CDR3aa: CASSPLGSVGSPLHF
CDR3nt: TGTGCCAGCAGTCCTCTGGGGAGCGTCGGATCACCCCTCCACTTT

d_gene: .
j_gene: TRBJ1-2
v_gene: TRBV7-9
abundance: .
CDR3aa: CASSSRGEANYGYTF
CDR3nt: TGTGCCAGCAGCTCCCGGGGTGAAGCTAACTATGGCTACACCTTC

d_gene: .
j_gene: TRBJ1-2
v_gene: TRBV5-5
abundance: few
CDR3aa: CASTTLGRAYGYTF
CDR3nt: TGTGCCAGCACCACGCTGGGCAGGGCCTATGGCTACACCTTC

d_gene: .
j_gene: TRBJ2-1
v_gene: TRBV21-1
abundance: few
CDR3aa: CASSKGRDYQSYNEQFF
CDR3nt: TGTGCCAGCAGCAAAGGCCGGGACTACCAATCCTACAATGAGCAGTTCTTC

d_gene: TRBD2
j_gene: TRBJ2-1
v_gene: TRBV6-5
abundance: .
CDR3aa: CASKGGLAANEQFF
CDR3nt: TGTGCCAGCAAGGGGGGACTAGCGGCCAATGAGCAGTTCTTC

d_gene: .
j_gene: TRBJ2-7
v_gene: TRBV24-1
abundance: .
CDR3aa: CATSDIPRGGEQYF
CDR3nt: TGTGCCACCAGTGATATACCGAGGGGAGGCGAGCAGTACTTC

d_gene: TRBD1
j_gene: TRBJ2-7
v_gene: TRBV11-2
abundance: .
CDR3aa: CASSFPGTGSYEQYF
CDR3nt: TGTGCCAGCAGCTTTCCGGGGACAGGTTCGTACGAGCAGTACTTC

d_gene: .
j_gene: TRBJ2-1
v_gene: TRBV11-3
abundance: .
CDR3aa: CASSRAAGRDGPEFF
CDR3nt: TGTGCCAGCAGCCGAGCCGCGGGGCGGGATGGGCCTGAGTTCTTC

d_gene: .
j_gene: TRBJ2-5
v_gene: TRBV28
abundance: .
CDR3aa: CASSVTSPETQYF
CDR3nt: TGTGCCAGCAGTGTAACTAGCCCCGAGACCCAGTACTTC

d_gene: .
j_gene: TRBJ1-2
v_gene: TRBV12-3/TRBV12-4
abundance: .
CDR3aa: CASSLEGAIYGYTF
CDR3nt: TGTGCCAGCAGTTTAGAGGGAGCCATCTATGGCTACACCTTC

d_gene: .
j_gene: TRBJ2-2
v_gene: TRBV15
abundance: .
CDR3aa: CATSTGLRPGELFF
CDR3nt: TGTGCCACCAGCACGGGGTTGAGGCCCGGGGAGCTGTTTTTT

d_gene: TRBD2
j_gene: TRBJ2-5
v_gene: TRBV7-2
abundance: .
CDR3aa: CASSWTSTLQETQYF
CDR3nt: TGTGCCAGCAGCTGGACTAGCACGCTCCAAGAGACCCAGTACTTC

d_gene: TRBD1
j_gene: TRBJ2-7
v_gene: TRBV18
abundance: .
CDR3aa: CASSGQGFEQYF
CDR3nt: TGTGCCAGCTCAGGACAGGGGTTCGAGCAGTACTTC

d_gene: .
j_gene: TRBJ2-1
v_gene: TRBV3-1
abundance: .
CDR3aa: CASSQDGTEQFF
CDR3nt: TGTGCCAGCAGCCAAGATGGGACAGAGCAGTTCTTC